This record looks at one TCR beta chain sequence and its context. Authors' data handling: By means of reference gene primer amplification, nucleated cell counts were estimated. Here immunoSEQ multiplex PCR was the method, and the copy in TCRdb shows in-frame clones only, minus some. The DNA gave D and trimming, while V, J and clone size come from that table. The sample carries around 310,000 clones, about 91% recorded once. This entry comes from a study of blood T cell repertoires in COVID-19. J gave up 1 base and V 1 base, and 7 bases lay outside the gene matches. Germline lookup yields CDR1 SGHTA and CDR2 FQGNSA. The CDR3 loop spans 17 amino acids.

The sample was peripheral blood. The sequence was collected from a woman aged 55-70 years with acute or convalescent COVID-19. The J gene is TRBJ1-1, the V gene TRBV7-2; the match to TRBD1 covers 9 bases. CDR3 nucleotide sequence: TGTGCCAGCAGCTTAGGGGACAGGGTTGCCCCGAACACTGAAGCTTTCTTT. This gives the protein CASSLGDRVAPNTEAFF. The full variable domain, completed using reference TRBV7-2 and TRBJ1-1, is GAGVSQSPSNKVTEKGKDVELRCDPISGHTALYWYRQSLGQGLEFLIYFQGNSAPDKSGLPSDRFSAERTGGSVSTLTIQRTQQEDSAVYLCASSLGDRVAPNTEAFFGQGTRLTVV.